This entry lists 22 T cell receptor beta chains sequenced from one sample in a study of cytomegalovirus exposure and HLA in healthy donors. Vbeta (60) and Jbeta (13) primers were used in the PCR. Sequencing used immunoSEQ multiplex PCR; TCRdb keeps in-frame clones, though not all of them. The data show under 200,000 clones, around 80% seen once. Material for sequencing was PBMCs. These receptors originate from a male donor in good health and CMV-seropositive.

The chain carries TRBV27 and TRBJ2-1, with a weak D call TRBD2 (5 bases). Between the trimmed V and J ends, which lost 6 bases and 5 bases, there was a span of 17 bases. The CDR3 is 15 residues long. CDR1 MNHEY and CDR2 SMNVEV come from the germline V gene (reference sequence). The CDR3 reads CASRLEGALHNEQFF. DNA for the CDR3: TGTGCCAGCAGGTTAGAGGGCGCCCTCCACAATGAGCAGTTCTTC.

The chain links TRBV6-4 to TRBJ2-3; 9 bases align to TRBD1. With V trimmed by 5 bases and J by 4 bases, 4 bases remained unmatched. CDR1 and CDR2 (germline): MRHNA, SNTAGT. The CDR3 length is 14 residues. The CDR3 nucleotides are TGTGCCAGCAGTAGTACAGGGGGCGCAGATACGCAGTATTTT. It codes for CASSSTGGADTQYF.

J is TRBJ1-2 and V is TRBV2, with D perhaps TRBD1 (6 bases). CDR3 size: 13 residues. Trimming pared 7 bases from V and 0 bases from J, leaving 9 bases between. Germline V gene sequence: CDR1 SNHLY, CDR2 FYNNEI. DNA of the CDR3: TGTGCCAGCATTCAGGGGCCTAACTATGGCTACACCTTC. It codes for CASIQGPNYGYTF. The full variable domain, with the rest looked up from reference TRBV2 and TRBJ1-2, is EPEVTQTPSHQVTQMGQEVILRCVPISNHLYFYWYRQILGQKVEFLVSFYNNEISEKSEIFDDQFSVERPDGSNFTLKIRSTKLEDSAMYFCASIQGPNYGYTFGSGTRLTVV.

This chain uses TRBV5-1 with TRBJ2-3; 13 bases agree with TRBD2. The CDR3 loop spans 18 amino acids. Germline V gives CDR1 SGHRS, CDR2 YFSETQ. With 1 base clipped from V and 1 base from J, the junction kept 6 bases outside the gene matches. The CDR3 reads CASSLRGTSGIGTDTQYF. Written as DNA, the CDR3 is TGCGCCAGCAGCTTGCGGGGGACTAGCGGGATCGGCACAGATACGCAGTATTTT.

This chain joins TRBV14 and TRBJ2-5, with D possibly being TRBD2 (6 bases). Germline V CDR1 and CDR2: SGHDN, FVKESK. Trimming removed 5 bases at V and 5 bases at J, with 18 bases between. The CDR3 length is 15 residues. The CDR3 DNA reads TGTGCCAGCAGCGACGGGTTGGCAGGGAGGGAGACCCAGTACTTC. Residues: CASSDGLAGRETQYF.

J is TRBJ2-7 and V is TRBV7-2; D is unresolved. CDR3 size: 15 residues. Trimming cost V 1 base and J 1 base, with 11 bases left between them. Germline V lookup: CDR1 SGHTA, CDR2 FQGNSA. The CDR3 reads CASSLDPQISYEQYF. The CDR3 DNA reads TGTGCCAGCAGCTTAGATCCACAAATTTCCTACGAGCAGTACTTC.

The gene calls are TRBV6-5 and TRBJ2-5; D perhaps matches TRBD1 (5 bases). CDR1 is MNHEY, CDR2 SVGAGI, per germline. There are 13 residues in the CDR3. V was trimmed by 5 bases and J by 2 bases, leaving 9 bases between them. The CDR3 loop is CASSPRQQETQYF. Written as DNA, the CDR3 is TGTGCCAGCAGTCCAAGACAGCAAGAGACCCAGTACTTC.

The J gene is TRBJ1-3, the V gene TRBV6-6; D is possibly TRBD1 (6 bases). The CDR3 sequence is 15 residues long. CDR1 is MNHNY, CDR2 SVGAGI, per germline (reference sequence). V was trimmed by 2 bases and J by 2 bases, leaving 10 bases between them. The CDR3: CASSYRDTTGNTIYF. CDR3 DNA sequence: TGTGCCAGCAGTTACAGGGACACCACTGGAAACACCATATATTTT.

A few counts support this clone. The gene calls are TRBV6-6 and TRBJ1-5, with D perhaps matching TRBD1 (6 bases). With 6 bases removed from V and 4 bases from J, the gap between germline ends came to 10 bases. Germline CDR1 MNHNY, CDR2 SVGAGI (reference sequence). The CDR3 extends over 13 amino acids. CDR3 sequence (DNA): TGTGCCAGCAGCCGAGGACAGAATCAGCCCCAGCATTTT. Translating gives CASSRGQNQPQHF.

The CDR3 coding sequence is TGTGCCTCTGACGGGGGTGGCTCTGGAAACACCATATATTTT. This gives the protein CASDGGGSGNTIYF. This chain joins TRBV6-1 and TRBJ1-3, with D possibly TRBD1 on 5 matching bases. The CDR3 extends over 14 amino acids. CDR1 is MNHNS, CDR2 SASEGT, per germline. Deletions cut 11 bases from V and 0 bases from J, with 14 bases between.

This chain joins TRBV6-5 and TRBJ2-7, with 10 bases lining up with TRBD1. CDR1 and CDR2 from the germline V gene are MNHEY and SVGAGI. This CDR3 contains 14 residues. With V trimmed by 6 bases and J by 4 bases, 6 bases remained unmatched. The CDR3 nucleotides read TGTGCCAGCAGAACGACAGGGGGCGGGTACGAGCAGTACTTC. This encodes CASRTTGGGYEQYF.

This clone has only a few counts. This sequence joins TRBV9 and TRBJ2-3; 11 bases are a match to TRBD2. J gave up 0 bases and V 4 bases, and 10 bases lay outside the gene matches. The CDR3 runs to 18 residues. Germline values: CDR1 SGDLS, CDR2 YYNGEE. Here the CDR3 reads CASSPRPGLAESTDTQYF. The CDR3 DNA sequence: TGTGCCAGCAGCCCGAGACCGGGACTAGCGGAGAGCACAGATACGCAGTATTTT.

The V gene is TRBV27, the J gene TRBJ1-1; 12 bases match TRBD1. Germline V gene lookup returns CDR1 MNHEY and CDR2 SMNVEV (reference sequence). Germline trimming cut 5 bases from V and 6 bases from J; bases unmatched to any gene: 7. There are 15 residues in the CDR3. The DNA of the CDR3 is TGTGCCAGCAGTGGACCGGGACAGGGGGCACCTGAAGCTTTCTTT. It codes for CASSGPGQGAPEAFF.

This sequence joins TRBV7-5 and TRBJ2-1; TRBD2 is the table's D call and was not checked against the DNA. TRBV7-5 is an annotated pseudogene. The CDR3 loop spans 16 amino acids. The CDR3 here is CVRSLTREFLYNEQFF. CDR3 coding DNA: TGTGTCAGAAGCCTGACGCGGGAGTTTCTCTACAATGAGCAGTTCTTC.

V gene TRBV19 combines with J gene TRBJ1-1; tentatively, D is TRBD1 (5 bases). The CDR3 is 12 residues long. Looked up from germline, CDR1 is LNHDA and CDR2 is SQIVND (reference sequence). The CDR3 region has the DNA TGTTCGACAGAGAACCTGAACACTGAAGCTTTCTTT. This sequence encodes CSTENLNTEAFF. Together with reference TRBV19 and TRBJ1-1, the CDR3 gives the full variable domain: DGGITQSPKYLFRKEGQNVTLSCEQNLNHDAMYWYRQDPGQGLRLIYYSQIVNDFQKGDIAEGYSVSREKKESFPLTVTSAQKNPTAFYLCSTENLNTEAFFGQGTRLTVV.

This clone was counted a few times. V gene TRBV7-3 combines with J gene TRBJ2-1; 11 bases match TRBD2. The V gene's germline CDR1 is SGHTA and CDR2 FQGTGA. The ends lost 5 bases at V and 3 bases at J; junction bases unmatched: 3. The CDR3 totals 15 residues. CDR3 sequence (DNA): TGTGCCAGCAGCCCTACTAGCGGGAGCTACAATGAGCAGTTCTTC. Amino acid sequence: CASSPTSGSYNEQFF.

The rearrangement joins TRBV4-3 to TRBJ2-7; 7 bases align to TRBD2. J gave up 10 bases and V 1 base, and 13 bases lay outside the gene matches. CDR1 and CDR2 from the germline V gene are LGHNA and YSLEER. The CDR3 is 15 amino acids. The CDR3 DNA reads TGCGCCAGCAGCCAAGGGGGGGGGTTGGCGGGTCCCCAGTACTTC. This translates into CASSQGGGLAGPQYF.

The chain employs TRBV5-1 and TRBJ2-3; a possible D gene is TRBD2 (6 bases). Germline lookup yields CDR1 SGHRS and CDR2 YFSETQ. The V gene lost 3 bases and the J gene lost 2 bases, with 10 bases spanning the gap. The CDR3 is made up of 14 amino acids. The CDR3 spells CASSSTSPTDTQYF. The CDR3 nucleotides are TGCGCCAGCAGCTCCACTAGCCCCACAGATACGCAGTATTTT.

This clone has more than one count but fewer than ten. V is TRBV27 and J is TRBJ1-5; TRBD1 aligns across 8 bases. The CDR3 loop spans 16 amino acids. Germline V gene sequence: CDR1 MNHEY, CDR2 SMNVEV (reference sequence). Trimming took 5 bases from V and 0 from J; bases not matched to a gene: 6. The CDR3 loop is CASSNYRGVSNQPQHF. The CDR3 DNA reads as TGTGCCAGCAGTAACTACAGGGGGGTTAGCAATCAGCCCCAGCATTTT.

The rearrangement uses TRBV7-9 and TRBJ2-7; 7 nucleotides align to TRBD1. V was pared by 1 base and J by 6 bases, with 3 bases of the junction left unmatched. The length of the CDR3 is 13 residues. Germline V gene lookup returns CDR1 SEHNR and CDR2 FQNEAQ (reference sequence). The CDR3 spells CASSLEGAGEQYF. For the CDR3, the DNA is TGTGCCAGCAGCTTAGAGGGGGCCGGCGAGCAGTACTTC. Supplemented by reference TRBV7-9 and TRBJ2-7, the full variable domain reads DTGVSQNPRHKITKRGQNVTFRCDPISEHNRLYWYRQTLGQGPEFLTYFQNEAQLEKSRLLSDRFSAERPKGSFSTLEIQRTEQGDSAMYLCASSLEGAGEQYFGPGTRLTVT.

The chain is built from TRBV5-1 and TRBJ2-5; D is uncertain. With the DNA end fitting TRBJ2-7 better, the J assignment may be wrong. CDR3 length: 15 residues. The germline V gene encodes CDR1 SGHRS and CDR2 YFSETQ. DNA of the CDR3: TGCGCCAGCAGCTTGGCCGGCCAGTCTCACTACGAGCAGTACTTC. This codes for CASSLAGQSHYEQYF.

The CDR3 nucleotides read TGTGCCAGTAGTACACGCGGACAGGCCAGCCTCTATGGCTACACCTTC. Translated: CASSTRGQASLYGYTF. The chain employs TRBV19 and TRBJ1-2; the match to TRBD1 covers 7 bases. The J segment lost 4 bases and the V segment lost 4 bases, leaving 12 bases of the junction unmatched. The CDR3 runs to 16 residues. CDR1 LNHDA and CDR2 SQIVND come from the germline V gene (reference sequence).